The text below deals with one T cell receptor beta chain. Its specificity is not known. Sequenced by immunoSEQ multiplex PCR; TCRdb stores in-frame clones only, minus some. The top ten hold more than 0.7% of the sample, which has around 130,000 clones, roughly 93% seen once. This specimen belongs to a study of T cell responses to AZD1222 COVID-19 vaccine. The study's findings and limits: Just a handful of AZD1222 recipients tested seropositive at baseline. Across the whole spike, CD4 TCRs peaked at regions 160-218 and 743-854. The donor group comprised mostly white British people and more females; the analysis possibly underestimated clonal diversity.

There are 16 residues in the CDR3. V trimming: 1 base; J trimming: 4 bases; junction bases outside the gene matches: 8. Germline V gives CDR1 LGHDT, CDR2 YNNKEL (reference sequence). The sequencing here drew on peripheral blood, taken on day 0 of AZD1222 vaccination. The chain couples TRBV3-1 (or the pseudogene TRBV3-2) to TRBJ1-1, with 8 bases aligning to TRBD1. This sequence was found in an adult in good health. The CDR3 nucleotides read TGTGCCAGCAGCCAAGGTCGTCCCCAGGGGGCCACTGAAGCTTTCTTT. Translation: CASSQGRPQGATEAFF.